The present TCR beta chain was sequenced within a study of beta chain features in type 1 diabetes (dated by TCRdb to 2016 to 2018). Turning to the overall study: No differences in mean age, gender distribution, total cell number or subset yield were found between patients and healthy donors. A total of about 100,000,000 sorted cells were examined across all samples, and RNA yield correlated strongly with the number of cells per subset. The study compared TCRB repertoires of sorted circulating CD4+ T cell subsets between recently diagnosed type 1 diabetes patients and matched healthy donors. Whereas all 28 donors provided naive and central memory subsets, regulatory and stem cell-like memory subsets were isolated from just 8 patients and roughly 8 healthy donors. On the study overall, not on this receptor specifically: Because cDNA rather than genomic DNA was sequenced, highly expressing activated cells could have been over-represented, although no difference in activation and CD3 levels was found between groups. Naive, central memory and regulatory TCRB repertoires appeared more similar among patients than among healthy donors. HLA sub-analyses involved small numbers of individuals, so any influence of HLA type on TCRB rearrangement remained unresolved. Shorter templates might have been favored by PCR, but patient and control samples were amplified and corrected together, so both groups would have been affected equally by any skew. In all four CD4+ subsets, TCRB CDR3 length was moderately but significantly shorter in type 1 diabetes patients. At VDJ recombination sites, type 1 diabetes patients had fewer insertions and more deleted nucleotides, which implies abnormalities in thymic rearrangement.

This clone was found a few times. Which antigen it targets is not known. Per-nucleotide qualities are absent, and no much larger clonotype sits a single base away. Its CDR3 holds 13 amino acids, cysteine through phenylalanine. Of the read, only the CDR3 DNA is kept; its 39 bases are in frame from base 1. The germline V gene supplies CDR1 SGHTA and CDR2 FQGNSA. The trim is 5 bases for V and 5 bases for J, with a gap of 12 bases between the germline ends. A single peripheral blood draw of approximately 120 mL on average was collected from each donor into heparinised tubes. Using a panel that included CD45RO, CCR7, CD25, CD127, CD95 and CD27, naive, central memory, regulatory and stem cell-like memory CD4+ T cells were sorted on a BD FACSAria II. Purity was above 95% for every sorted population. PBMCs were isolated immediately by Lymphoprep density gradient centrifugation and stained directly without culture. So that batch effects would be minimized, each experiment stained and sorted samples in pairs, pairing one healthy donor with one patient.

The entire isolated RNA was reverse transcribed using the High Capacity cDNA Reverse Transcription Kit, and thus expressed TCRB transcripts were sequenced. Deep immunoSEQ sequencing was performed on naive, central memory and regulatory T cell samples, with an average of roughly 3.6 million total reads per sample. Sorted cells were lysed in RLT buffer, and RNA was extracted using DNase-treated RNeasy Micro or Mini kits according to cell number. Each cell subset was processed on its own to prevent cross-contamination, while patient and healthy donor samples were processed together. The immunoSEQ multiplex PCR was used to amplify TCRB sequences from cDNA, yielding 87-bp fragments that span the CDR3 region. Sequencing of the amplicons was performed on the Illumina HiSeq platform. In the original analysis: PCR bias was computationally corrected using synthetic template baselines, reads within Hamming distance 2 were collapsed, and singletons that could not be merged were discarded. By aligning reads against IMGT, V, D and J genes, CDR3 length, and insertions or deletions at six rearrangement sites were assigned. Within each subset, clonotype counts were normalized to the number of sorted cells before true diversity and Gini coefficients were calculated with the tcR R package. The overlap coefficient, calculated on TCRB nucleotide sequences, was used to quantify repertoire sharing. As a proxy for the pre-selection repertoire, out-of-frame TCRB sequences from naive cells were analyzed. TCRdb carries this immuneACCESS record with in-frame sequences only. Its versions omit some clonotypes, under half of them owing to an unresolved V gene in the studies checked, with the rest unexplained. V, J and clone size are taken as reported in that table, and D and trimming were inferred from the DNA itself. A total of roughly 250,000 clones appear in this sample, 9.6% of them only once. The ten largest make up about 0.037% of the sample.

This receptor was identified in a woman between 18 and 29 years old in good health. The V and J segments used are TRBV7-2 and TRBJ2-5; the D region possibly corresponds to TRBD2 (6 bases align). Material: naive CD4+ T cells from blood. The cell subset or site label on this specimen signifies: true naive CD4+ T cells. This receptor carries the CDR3 CASSRGLVETQYF. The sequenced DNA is TGTGCCAGCAGCAGGGGACTGGTGGAGACCCAGTACTTC.